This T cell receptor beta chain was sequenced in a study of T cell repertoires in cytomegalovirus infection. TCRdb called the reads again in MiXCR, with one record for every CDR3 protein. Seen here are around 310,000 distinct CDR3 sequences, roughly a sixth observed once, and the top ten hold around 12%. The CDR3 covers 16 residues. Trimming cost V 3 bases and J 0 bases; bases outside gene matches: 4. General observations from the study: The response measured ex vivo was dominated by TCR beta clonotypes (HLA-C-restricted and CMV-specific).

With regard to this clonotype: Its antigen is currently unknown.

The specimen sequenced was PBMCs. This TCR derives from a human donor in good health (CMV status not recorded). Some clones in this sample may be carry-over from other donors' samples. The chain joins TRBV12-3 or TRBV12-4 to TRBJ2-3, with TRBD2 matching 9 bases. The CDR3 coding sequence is TGTGCCAGCAGTTTCAAGCGGGGGGCAAGCACAGATACGCAGTATTTT. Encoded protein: CASSFKRGASTDTQYF.